The clone carrying this T cell receptor beta chain has more than one count but fewer than ten. As yet, its antigen is unknown. J was trimmed by 7 bases and V by 4 bases; bases with no gene match: 9. CDR3 length: 14 amino acids. Germline V gives CDR1 SGHDT, CDR2 YYEEEE. The data stem from a study of T cell repertoires in cytomegalovirus infection. In the study overall: HLA-B-restricted CMV epitopes that are well studied were used alongside recently identified HLA-C-restricted ones. Shared public TCR beta signatures pointed to both CMV infection and a matching HLA type. The study, taken as a whole, reports: There were carriers of CMV plus the relevant HLA, and cumulative public TCR beta family frequency identified them. Ex vivo responses were dominated by HLA-C-restricted CMV-specific TCR beta clonotypes.

TCRdb re-derived calls from the reads in MiXCR, one entry per CDR3 protein. The sample includes 900,000 to 950,000 distinct CDR3 sequences, roughly 30% of them seen just once. This chain uses TRBV5-6 with TRBJ1-1; the match to TRBD1 covers 8 bases. This material consisted of cultured CD8+ T cells from PBMCs, taken from culture after CMV antigen stimulation. The receptor was derived from a human donor in good health (CMV status not recorded). Some clones in this sample may be carry-over from other donors' samples. The CDR3 DNA is TGTGCCAGCAGCACCCGGACAGGGATGTTTGAAGCTTTCTTT. It yields the protein CASSTRTGMFEAFF. The entire variable domain, with the rest obtained from reference TRBV5-6 and TRBJ1-1, is as follows: DAGVTQSPTHLIKTRGQQVTLRCSPKSGHDTVSWYQQALGQGPQFIFQYYEEEERQRGNFPDRFSGHQFPNYSSELNVNALLLGDSALYLCASSTRTGMFEAFFGQGTRLTVV.